This T cell receptor beta chain was identified in a study of spatial heterogeneity in lung cancer. Background on the study: Detection of beta-chain sequences consistently exceeded that of alpha-chain sequences.

General observations from the study: Ubiquitous expanded tumor TCRs showed up in blood more at resection than follow-up.

Germline CDR1 reads MNHEY; CDR2 reads SVGAGI. The CDR3 is 13 amino acids. V lost 2 bases and J 8 bases, leaving 12 bases between the germline ends. Indicated time point: sample taken at primary tumor resection. Without sorting, whole RNA was sequenced from tumor, nontumor lung or frozen PBMC. Untreated early-stage non-small cell lung cancer patients, 70 to 85 in total, were the donors. This clonotype has at least ten counts. Its antigen remains unknown. Individually, TCR cDNA molecules were each labelled with a unique molecular identifier. TCRdb processed the 5' RACE reads anew with MiXCR; each CDR3 protein has one entry. This repertoire shows some 41,000 distinct CDR3 sequences, about 6.7% found once; its top ten account for about 45%.

The clonotype comes from a female donor with early-stage non-small cell lung cancer. The V call is TRBV6-5, the J call TRBJ1-2, with D hard to call. The material sequenced was PBMCs, taken at surgery. The CDR3: CASSYPKGQGYTF. The CDR3 region has the DNA TGTGCCAGCAGTTACCCGAAAGGGCAGGGCTACACCTTC.